Each of the 25 T cell receptor beta chains below was sequenced from the same sample in a study of lymphopenia after photon versus proton radiotherapy. Generated by immunoSEQ multiplex PCR, the TCRdb table keeps only in-frame clones and is missing some. The repertoire includes 50,000 to 60,000 clones, about 92% of them detected once, and under 20% sits in the top ten. The sequenced sample was peripheral blood, obtained from a patient treated with photon-based radiotherapy. The receptors were gathered from a woman between 35 and 50 years old with cholangiocarcinoma.

This chain joins TRBV4-3 and TRBJ1-2; 10 bases align to TRBD1. Germline CDR1 is LGHNA and CDR2 is YSLEER. V trimming: 1 base; J trimming: 0 bases; junction bases outside the gene matches: 5. The CDR3 has 17 residues. The CDR3 here is CASSQAGGQGPNYGYTF. In DNA, the CDR3 is TGCGCCAGCAGCCAAGCGGGGGGACAGGGGCCTAACTATGGCTACACCTTC.

V is TRBV19 and J is TRBJ1-1; D is uncertain. Trimming removed 6 bases at V and 8 bases at J, with 13 bases between. Per germline, CDR1 LNHDA and CDR2 SQIVND (reference sequence). The CDR3 contains 12 residues. DNA for the CDR3: TGTGCCAGTAGCATTCGACCGATAGAAGCTTTCTTT. Amino acids: CASSIRPIEAFF.

This rearrangement joins TRBV7-2 to TRBJ2-3, with D uncertain. The CDR3 has 14 residues. Germline loops: CDR1 SGHTA, CDR2 FQGNSA. Trimming left V 3 bases short and J 3 bases short, with 10 bases between. In DNA, the CDR3 is TGTGCCAGCAGCTTCGAGATTATAACAGATACGCAGTATTTT. This translates into CASSFEIITDTQYF.

The chain links TRBV6-5 to TRBJ1-1, with TRBD1 matching 11 bases. The CDR3 consists of 15 residues. V was clipped by 6 bases and J by 5 bases; unmatched bases: 8. Germline loops: CDR1 MNHEY, CDR2 SVGAGI. The CDR3 here is CASSRPGTGGTEAFF. DNA for the CDR3: TGTGCCAGCAGCCGACCTGGGACAGGGGGAACTGAAGCTTTCTTT.

This chain links TRBV19 with TRBJ1-3, with TRBD1 identical over 9 bases. CDR3 length: 17 residues. Trimming at V came to 3 bases and at J to 0 bases, leaving 6 bases not matched to a gene. Looked up from germline, CDR1 is LNHDA and CDR2 is SQIVND (reference sequence). This CDR3 reads CASSMRGQGLSGNTIYF. CDR3 nucleotide sequence: TGTGCCAGTAGTATGAGGGGACAGGGCCTCTCTGGAAACACCATATATTTT.

This chain links TRBV5-1 with TRBJ2-1; the D is unclear. The CDR3 spans 14 residues. Germline CDR1 SGHRS, CDR2 YFSETQ. V lost 3 bases and J 0 bases, leaving 7 bases between the germline ends. CDR3 sequence (DNA): TGCGCCAGCAGCTCTAGAGTCTCCTACAATGAGCAGTTCTTC. This codes for CASSSRVSYNEQFF.

This clone has more than one count but fewer than ten. The chain links TRBV19 to TRBJ1-1; D unresolved. The CDR3 consists of 16 residues. V was clipped by 4 bases and J by 2 bases, with 17 bases between them. Germline V gives CDR1 LNHDA, CDR2 SQIVND (reference sequence). The CDR3 sequence: CASSRVEEIKNTEAFF. The CDR3 coding sequence is TGTGCCAGTAGTAGGGTCGAAGAGATCAAAAACACTGAAGCTTTCTTT.

This rearrangement joins TRBV27 to TRBJ2-1; D may be TRBD1 (6 bases). V lost 3 bases and J lost 6, with 21 bases in between. The CDR3 has 17 amino acids. CDR1 and CDR2 from the germline V gene are MNHEY and SMNVEV (reference sequence). CDR3 amino acids: CASSLARDTQGSNEQFF. The CDR3 nucleotides are TGTGCCAGCAGTTTGGCTCGGGACACCCAGGGGAGCAATGAGCAGTTCTTC.

The chain recombines TRBV27 with TRBJ2-2; D unclear. The CDR3 consists of 14 residues. With 1 base removed from V and 3 bases from J, the gap between germline ends came to 6 bases. Germline assignment: CDR1 MNHEY and CDR2 SMNVEV (reference sequence). For the CDR3, the DNA is TGTGCCAGCAGTTTATTGCGATACACCGGGGAGCTGTTTTTT. Protein sequence: CASSLLRYTGELFF.

This chain links TRBV30 with TRBJ1-2; TRBD1 matches at 7 bases. There are 15 residues in the CDR3. CDR1 is GTSNPN and CDR2 is SVGIG in the germline V gene (reference sequence). Losses at the gene ends were 0 bases for V and 4 bases for J; bases not matched to a gene: 8. This chain's CDR3 is CAWSVGQSDGYGYTF. The CDR3 DNA reads as TGTGCCTGGAGTGTGGGACAGTCCGATGGCTATGGCTACACCTTC.

This clone has a single count. This rearrangement joins TRBV30 to TRBJ1-5; perhaps TRBD1 as D (5 bases). This CDR3 spans 14 amino acids. Germline V gene sequence: CDR1 GTSNPN, CDR2 SVGIG (reference sequence). Trimming shortened V by 2 bases and J by 6 bases, and 14 bases separated the two germline ends. The CDR3 DNA reads TGTGCCTGGAGTCCCCGGGGGGGTCTTCAGCCCCAGCATTTT. Protein: CAWSPRGGLQPQHF.

This CDR3 is CASSLRGSGPHVEQYF. CDR3 coding DNA: TGTGCCAGCAGCTTGCGGGGGAGCGGGCCCCATGTAGAGCAGTACTTC. The chain is built from TRBV5-4 and TRBJ2-7; TRBD2 is a possible D gene (6 bases). CDR1 and CDR2 from the germline V gene are SGHNT and YYREEE (reference sequence). The germline V and J ends were trimmed by 1 base and 7 bases, with 21 bases remaining between them. This CDR3 spans 16 amino acids.

This clone is a singleton in its sample. CDR3 protein: CASSQGGGYGYTF. The CDR3 DNA follows: TGTGCCAGCAGCCAGGGGGGAGGGTATGGCTACACCTTC. The chain employs TRBV5-4 and TRBJ1-2, with 7 bases identical to TRBD1. The V segment lost 4 bases and the J segment 5 bases; nucleotides outside the gene matches: 5. This CDR3 is 13 amino acids long. The germline V gene encodes CDR1 SGHNT and CDR2 YYREEE (reference sequence).

This clone appeared once. Mismatch with germline at one junction end may stem from a read error. V usage is TRBV5-1 and J usage is TRBJ1-1, with 8 bases matching TRBD1. In germline, CDR1 is SGHRS, CDR2 YFSETQ. The CDR3 is made up of 16 amino acids. The CDR3 coding sequence is TGCGCCAGCAGCCAAATTAGCAGGGGGCTGAATACTGAAGCTTTCTTT. Its translation: CASSQISRGLNTEAFF.

V usage is TRBV19 and J usage is TRBJ1-1; D gene ambiguous. The germline gives CDR1 LNHDA, CDR2 SQIVND (reference sequence). With 4 bases removed from V and 0 bases from J, the gap between germline ends came to 9 bases. CDR3 length: 14 residues. CDR3 region: CASSTPSLNTEAFF. CDR3 bases: TGTGCCAGTAGTACGCCGTCTCTGAACACTGAAGCTTTCTTT.

The chain links TRBV7-9 to TRBJ2-7; the match to TRBD2 covers 13 bases. The germline gives CDR1 SEHNR, CDR2 FQNEAQ (reference sequence). The J segment lost 5 bases and the V segment lost 7 bases, leaving 11 bases of the junction unmatched. The CDR3 totals 16 residues. The CDR3 sequence: CASTPRLAGGGDEQYF. CDR3 nucleotide sequence: TGTGCCAGCACCCCTCGACTAGCGGGAGGCGGGGACGAGCAGTACTTC.

The chain combines TRBV11-2 with TRBJ2-2; D is unresolved. The CDR3 length is 11 residues. V dropped 6 bases and J dropped 5 bases, with 4 bases sitting between them. The germline V gene has CDR1 SGHAT and CDR2 FQNNGV. CDR3: CASRGTGELFF. In DNA form, the CDR3 reads TGTGCCAGCAGAGGAACCGGGGAGCTGTTTTTT.

The genes are TRBV30 and TRBJ2-7; D perhaps matches TRBD1 (5 bases). Trimming shortened V by 0 bases and J by 6 bases, and 6 bases separated the two germline ends. The CDR3 has 11 residues. Germline CDR1 reads GTSNPN; CDR2 reads SVGIG (reference sequence). The CDR3 region is CAWSVGVEQYF. In nucleotides, the CDR3 is TGTGCCTGGAGTGTAGGGGTCGAGCAGTACTTC.

V usage is TRBV15 and J usage is TRBJ2-7; 7 positions agree with TRBD1. From germline, CDR1 is LNHNV and CDR2 YYDKDF (reference sequence). The CDR3 is 16 residues long. Unmatched junction bases numbered 10, after V lost 3 bases and J lost 2 bases. CDR3: CATSRGNRDRTYEQYF. DNA of the CDR3: TGTGCCACCAGCAGGGGTAACCGGGACAGAACCTACGAGCAGTACTTC.

This chain joins TRBV6-4 and TRBJ2-7; no definite D call. The CDR3 consists of 13 residues. Germline V CDR1 and CDR2: MRHNA, SNTAGT. The V gene lost 8 bases and the J gene lost 3 bases, with 14 bases spanning the gap. CDR3 in amino acids: CASFAFPYYEQYF. The DNA for the CDR3 is TGTGCCAGCTTCGCGTTCCCATACTACGAGCAGTACTTC.

The CDR3 loop is CACNRGRGNTIYF. CDR3 DNA sequence: TGTGCCTGTAATAGGGGGCGCGGAAACACCATATATTTT. The chain is built from TRBV30 and TRBJ1-3, with 7 bases lining up with TRBD1. The CDR3 runs to 13 residues. CDR1 and CDR2 (germline): GTSNPN, SVGIG (reference sequence). The junction had 6 bases not matched to a gene; V was cut back by 6 bases and J by 4 bases.

This chain links TRBV27 with TRBJ2-7; no firm D call. Deletions cut 6 bases from V and 8 bases from J, with 17 bases between. The CDR3 loop spans 13 amino acids. Germline V CDR1 and CDR2: MNHEY, SMNVEV (reference sequence). The CDR3 coding sequence is TGTGCCAGCAGGACAAACCTTGATAGTCAGCAGTACTTC. Protein sequence: CASRTNLDSQQYF.

This clone was counted a single time. The rearrangement joins TRBV7-2 to TRBJ2-7; D gene uncertain. V gave up 4 bases and J gave up 1 base, with 8 bases separating them. The length of the CDR3 is 13 residues. Germline V gene lookup returns CDR1 SGHTA and CDR2 FQGNSA. CDR3 sequence reads: CASSSADSYEQYF. CDR3 nucleotides: TGTGCCAGCAGCTCCGCAGATTCCTACGAGCAGTACTTC.

The genes are TRBV28 and TRBJ2-7; 7 nucleotides align to TRBD1. The V segment lost 3 bases and the J segment 6 bases; nucleotides outside the gene matches: 5. This CDR3 spans 13 amino acids. CDR1 is MDHEN and CDR2 is SYDVKM in the germline V gene. CDR3 region: CASSFGQVAEQYF. CDR3 sequence (DNA): TGTGCCAGCAGTTTCGGACAGGTCGCCGAGCAGTACTTC.

The J gene is TRBJ2-5, the V gene TRBV7-2, with D maybe TRBD2 (6 bases). Germline loops: CDR1 SGHTA, CDR2 FQGNSA. The CDR3 runs 17 residues. Trimming removed 5 bases at V and 5 bases at J, with 24 bases between. The CDR3 loop reads CASSPHPRGPSGETQYF. CDR3 bases: TGTGCCAGCAGCCCACATCCGCGGGGACCCTCGGGGGAGACCCAGTACTTC.